The TCR beta chain under discussion was sequenced for a study of identical twins. TCRdb analysed the 5' RACE reads with MiXCR anew, one entry per CDR3 protein. The sample has about 200,000 distinct CDR3 sequences, 6.5% to 8% seen once. The sample holds a few counts of this clonotype. The CDR3 runs to 15 residues. Trimming cost V 1 base and J 5 bases, with 15 bases left between them. Germline V CDR1 and CDR2: LNHDA, SQIVND (reference sequence). The sample was also reused in another study, on T cells expressing NK-cell markers. As reported in that work: An anti-gamma-delta TCR antibody restricted sorting to alpha-beta TCR T cells in several experiments. Several donors had dominant NKG2C+ clonotypes that comprised about 1.0-7.5% of their CD8+ T cells.

The J gene is TRBJ2-7, the V gene TRBV19; D not resolved. This clonotype was sampled from a woman aged 18-29 years in good health. Input material: CD8+ T cells sorted from blood. CDR3 amino acids: CASSIVGLPNHEQYF. The CDR3 nucleotides are TGTGCCAGTAGTATAGTTGGCTTACCGAACCACGAGCAGTACTTC. The variable domain in full, completed from reference TRBV19 and TRBJ2-7, reads DGGITQSPKYLFRKEGQNVTLSCEQNLNHDAMYWYRQDPGQGLRLIYYSQIVNDFQKGDIAEGYSVSREKKESFPLTVTSAQKNPTAFYLCASSIVGLPNHEQYFGPGTRLTVT.